One and the same sample provided the 22 T cell receptor beta chains below, sequenced in a study of CD8 T cells in ankylosing spondylitis. TCRdb re-analysed the 5' RACE reads in MiXCR, keeping a single row per CDR3 protein. The sample carries about 250,000 distinct CDR3 sequences, 7.5% to 9.5% recorded once. What was sequenced was blood, either unsorted or a sorted T cell fraction (not recorded which). The receptor source for this set is a female donor with ankylosing spondylitis or in good health (not recorded which).

This clonotype was seen a few times. The genes are TRBV3-1 and TRBJ2-7, with 10 bases matching TRBD2. Germline V lookup: CDR1 LGHDT, CDR2 YNNKEL (reference sequence). V trimming: 3 bases; J trimming: 6 bases; junction bases outside the gene matches: 8. The CDR3 sequence is 15 residues long. The CDR3: CASSQEMASGSEQYF. The CDR3 DNA follows: TGTGCCAGCAGCCAGGAAATGGCTAGCGGGAGCGAGCAGTACTTC.

This clonotype was detected many times. CDR3 in amino acids: CSAREGDGNQPQHF. The CDR3 nucleotides are TGCAGTGCTAGAGAAGGGGACGGCAATCAGCCCCAGCATTTT. The rearrangement links TRBV20-1 to TRBJ1-5, with a weak D call TRBD1 (5 bases). Germline values: CDR1 DFQATT, CDR2 SNEGSKA (reference sequence). The CDR3 runs to 14 residues. Trimming pared 0 bases from V and 2 bases from J, leaving 8 bases between.

This clonotype was seen repeatedly, ten times or more. The chain employs TRBV27 and TRBJ2-3, with 9 bases that match TRBD1. Looked up from germline, CDR1 is MNHEY and CDR2 is SMNVEV (reference sequence). CDR3 length: 14 amino acids. V dropped 5 bases and J dropped 5; count of bases not matched to a gene: 5. CDR3 sequence (DNA): TGTGCCAGCAGTGACCGGGACAGGGAAGATACGCAGTATTTT. Translating gives CASSDRDREDTQYF.

The CDR3 DNA sequence: TGTGCCTCACCCCCTGGGGCCAACGTCCTGACTTTC. Encoded protein: CASPPGANVLTF. The chain combines TRBV30 with TRBJ2-6; D remains unclear. The CDR3 totals 12 residues. The germline gives CDR1 GTSNPN, CDR2 SVGIG (reference sequence). V gave up 7 bases and J gave up 2 bases, with 6 bases separating them.

At least ten counts were recorded for this clonotype. The chain recombines TRBV6-1 with TRBJ1-4; D not certain. This CDR3 contains 14 residues. Trimming shortened V by 6 bases and J by 0 bases, and 8 bases separated the two germline ends. Germline values: CDR1 MNHNS, CDR2 SASEGT. This CDR3 reads CASSTTATNEKLFF. For the CDR3, the DNA is TGTGCCAGCAGCACGACGGCAACTAATGAAAAACTGTTTTTT.

This clonotype was observed a few times. This rearrangement joins TRBV7-2 to TRBJ2-2; D unclear. V dropped 1 base and J dropped 5 bases, with 8 bases sitting between them. The CDR3 sequence is 14 residues long. Germline assignment: CDR1 SGHTA and CDR2 FQGNSA. The CDR3 DNA is TGTGCCAGCAGCTTAGGATTGGAAACCGGGGAGCTGTTTTTT. As protein: CASSLGLETGELFF.

The rearrangement uses TRBV6-1 and TRBJ2-5; no firm D call. V lost 5 bases to trimming and J lost 5 bases, with 15 bases between them. Germline CDR1 and CDR2: MNHNS and SASEGT. The CDR3 covers 14 residues. The CDR3: CASSPNGLPETQYF. The CDR3 DNA reads TGTGCCAGCAGTCCCAATGGCCTTCCGGAGACCCAGTACTTC.

This clonotype appeared many times. In DNA form, the CDR3 reads TGTGCCAGCTCACCACGGGGCCTTAGGGGAAGCAATCAGCCCCAGCATTTT. Translation gives CASSPRGLRGSNQPQHF. This rearrangement joins TRBV18 to TRBJ1-5, with a possible D match to TRBD1 (5 bases). This CDR3 is built from 17 residues. Per germline, CDR1 KGHSH and CDR2 LQKENI. The V end was cut by 1 base, the J end by 1 base, with 14 bases between.

This clonotype was picked up many times. This chain connects TRBV12-3 or TRBV12-4 to TRBJ1-1; tentatively, D is TRBD1 (6 bases). Trimming removed 3 bases at V and 7 bases at J, with 21 bases between. The CDR3 is 16 residues long. CDR3 in amino acids: CASSFSLIRGGDEAFF. CDR3 nucleotides: TGTGCCAGCAGTTTTAGCCTCATCAGGGGAGGGGATGAAGCTTTCTTT.

This clonotype was seen repeatedly, ten times or more. The gene calls are TRBV11-2 and TRBJ2-7, with a tentative D call TRBD2 (6 bases). This CDR3 has 14 amino acids. Deletions cut 1 base from V and 2 bases from J, with 9 bases between. Germline V gene data show CDR1 as SGHAT and CDR2 as FQNNGV. In DNA, the CDR3 is TGTGCCAGCAGCTTAGTAGCGGCAGCCTACGAGCAGTACTTC. This encodes CASSLVAAAYEQYF.

This clonotype has at least ten counts. One end of the junction varies from germline; a read error may be responsible. V gene TRBV7-2 combines with J gene TRBJ2-5; no firm D call. Germline lookup yields CDR1 SGHTA and CDR2 FQGNSA. The CDR3 sequence is 11 residues long. This CDR3 reads CASSLKETQYF. DNA of the CDR3: TGCGCCAGCAGCTTGAAAGAGACCCAGTACTTC.

This clonotype was observed at least ten times. The V call is TRBV7-2, the J call TRBJ2-2; TRBD2 matches 10 bases. V dropped 5 bases and J dropped 7; count of bases not matched to a gene: 4. This CDR3 is built from 14 residues. Germline V gene lookup returns CDR1 SGHTA and CDR2 FQGNSA. In DNA, the CDR3 is TGTGCCAGCAGCCCAGGACTAGCGGTCGGGGAGCTGTTTTTT. The encoded protein is CASSPGLAVGELFF.

Remarks on this clonotype: A much larger clone differs from this one at a single base, so this may be a read error. The chain combines TRBV9 with TRBJ1-5; TRBD1 matches 8 bases. Germline V lookup: CDR1 SGDLS, CDR2 YYNGEE. The CDR3 runs to 14 residues. DNA of the CDR3: TGTGCCGGCAGCGCCGGGGACAGGTCCCAGCCCCAGCATTTT. It encodes CAGSAGDRSQPQHF.

Only a few counts were recorded for this clonotype. The chain uses TRBV7-2 and TRBJ1-1; D not certain. V was shortened by 0 bases and J by 8 bases, with 10 bases between the two germline ends. CDR1 SGHTA and CDR2 FQGNSA come from the germline V gene. The CDR3 consists of 13 residues. The CDR3 nucleotides read TGTGCCAGCAGCTTAGCCCTTCACCGAGAAGCTTTCTTT. This sequence encodes CASSLALHREAFF.

There are many counts of this clonotype. J is TRBJ2-1 and V is TRBV20-1; the D call may be TRBD1 or TRBD2 (5 bases each). Germline V lookup: CDR1 DFQATT, CDR2 SNEGSKA (reference sequence). The V gene lost 4 bases and the J gene lost 3 bases, with 13 bases spanning the gap. There are 14 residues in the CDR3. The CDR3 spells CSATGAYHYNEQFF. CDR3 nucleotide sequence: TGCAGTGCTACCGGGGCCTACCACTACAATGAGCAGTTCTTC.

The chain links TRBV3-1 to TRBJ2-5; D might be TRBD1 (7 bases). V lost 4 bases to trimming and J lost 2 bases, with 14 bases between them. This CDR3 is built from 15 residues. Germline V gene sequence: CDR1 LGHDT, CDR2 YNNKEL (reference sequence). CDR3 sequence reads: CASSRNAGGQETQYF. CDR3 DNA sequence: TGTGCCAGCAGCCGGAATGCAGGGGGGCAAGAGACCCAGTACTTC.

This clonotype was detected many times. The rearrangement uses TRBV6-2 or TRBV6-3 and TRBJ2-2, with TRBD2 matching over 8 bases. The CDR3 spans 15 residues. In germline, CDR1 is MNHEY, CDR2 SVGEGT. V gave up 6 bases and J gave up 4 bases; unmatched junction bases: 7. This chain's CDR3 is CASSPSGTSTGELFF. CDR3 sequence (DNA): TGTGCCAGCAGCCCTTCCGGGACTAGCACCGGGGAGCTGTTTTTT.

This clonotype was seen ten or more times. The chain links TRBV7-2 to TRBJ1-5; D perhaps matches TRBD1 (5 bases). The CDR3 covers 15 residues. Germline CDR1 SGHTA, CDR2 FQGNSA. V was trimmed by 5 bases and J by 0 bases, leaving 11 bases between them. CDR3 in DNA: TGTGCCAGCAGCGGGGCAGGAAATAGCAATCAGCCCCAGCATTTT. Translation: CASSGAGNSNQPQHF. Supplemented by reference TRBV7-2 and TRBJ1-5, the full variable domain reads GAGVSQSPSNKVTEKGKDVELRCDPISGHTALYWYRQSLGQGLEFLIYFQGNSAPDKSGLPSDRFSAERTGGSVSTLTIQRTQQEDSAVYLCASSGAGNSNQPQHFGDGTRLSIL.

This clonotype was counted ten times or more. The gene calls are TRBV10-1 and TRBJ2-5; 8 nucleotides align to TRBD2. CDR1 and CDR2 from the germline V gene are WNHNN and SYGVQD (reference sequence). The CDR3 consists of 15 residues. Trimming cost V 3 bases and J 4 bases; bases outside gene matches: 7. CDR3 amino acids: CASSEAGADGETQYF. The CDR3 DNA follows: TGCGCCAGCAGTGAAGCGGGAGCGGATGGAGAGACCCAGTACTTC.

At least ten counts were recorded for this clonotype. The J gene is TRBJ2-5, the V gene TRBV10-3; D is perhaps TRBD2 (5 bases). The germline CDR1 and CDR2 sequences are ENHRY and SYGVKD. CDR3 size: 15 residues. Trimming took 3 bases from V and 4 from J, leaving 15 bases between them. In DNA form, the CDR3 reads TGTGCCATCAGTGAAGATCAACTAGATGGAGAGACCCAGTACTTC. The encoded protein is CAISEDQLDGETQYF.

At least ten counts were recorded for this clonotype. This chain joins TRBV7-9 and TRBJ2-1; D is ambiguous. This CDR3 region has 16 residues. The V gene lost 0 bases and the J gene lost 1 base, with 10 bases spanning the gap. Germline CDR1 is SEHNR and CDR2 is FQNEAQ (reference sequence). The CDR3 reads CASSLAMGYSYNEQFF. CDR3 in DNA: TGTGCCAGCAGCTTAGCGATGGGGTATTCCTACAATGAGCAGTTCTTC.

With respect to this clonotype: A much bigger clone sits one base away, suggesting this may be a read error. The V gene is TRBV10-3, the J gene TRBJ1-2, with TRBD1 identical over 7 bases. Germline CDR1 ENHRY, CDR2 SYGVKD. V dropped 2 bases and J dropped 6; count of bases not matched to a gene: 3. The CDR3 is 13 residues long. CDR3 bases: TGTGCCATCAGTGAGGCAGGGGGGAATGGCTACACCTTC. This gives the protein CAISEAGGNGYTF.